This T cell receptor beta chain was recovered during a study of CD8 T cells in ankylosing spondylitis. Notes on the study in general: Within ankylosing spondylitis blood, a TCR beta motif made up of several highly homologous variants appeared to be characteristic. The study looked at matched synovial fluid samples from ankylosing spondylitis patients. Disease-linked clones were reported to be significantly enriched there.

TCRdb used MiXCR to reprocess the 5' RACE reads, holding one entry per CDR3 protein. Of 450,000 to 550,000 distinct CDR3 sequences in the sample, about 5% were seen once. There are many counts of this clonotype. Its target is not known. Per the germline V gene, CDR1 is SQVTM and CDR2 is ANQGSEA. The CDR3 consists of 13 residues. V dropped 4 bases and J dropped 0 bases, with 6 bases sitting between them. This receptor was identified in a male donor with ankylosing spondylitis. V is TRBV29-1 and J is TRBJ1-4; D not certain. The sequenced sample consisted of blood, either unsorted or a sorted T cell fraction (not recorded which). The CDR3 DNA follows: TGCAGCGTTGCGGCCGCAACTAATGAAAAACTGTTTTTT. Translation: CSVAAATNEKLFF.